The 10 T cell receptor beta chains reported below all come from one sample, sequenced in a study of CD8+ T cells in alopecia areata. RNA extraction was followed by reverse transcription into cDNA, which acted as the sequencing template. Sequencing used immunoSEQ multiplex PCR; TCRdb keeps in-frame clones, though not all of them. The data show around 200,000 clones, 55% to 70% seen once. Described treatment: oral pan-JAK inhibitor, 5-10 mg twice daily. Sequenced here: CD4+ T cells sorted from blood, sampled at week 4, from a patient treated with tofacitinib. These receptors were obtained from a human donor with alopecia areata.

The J gene is TRBJ2-1, the V gene TRBV18; D call uncertain. Germline assignment: CDR1 KGHSH and CDR2 LQKENI. Trimming stripped 3 bases from V and 5 bases from J, with 8 bases between. This CDR3 spans 13 amino acids. In DNA form, the CDR3 reads TGTGCCAGCTCACCCCCGGGCGACAATGAGCAGTTCTTC. Translated: CASSPPGDNEQFF.

Regarding this clone: The junction does not match germline at one end; this may be a read error. The J gene is TRBJ2-1, the V gene TRBV5-1; no clear D gene. Germline assignment: CDR1 SGHRS and CDR2 YFSETQ. There are 15 residues in the CDR3. Here the CDR3 DNA reads TGCGCCAGCAGCTGGTCGGCAGTTTCCTCCAATGAGCAGTTCTTC. Residues: CASSWSAVSSNEQFF. Full variable domain (outside the CDR3, taken from reference TRBV5-1 and TRBJ2-1): KAGVTQTPRYLIKTRGQQVTLSCSPISGHRSVSWYQQTPGQGLQFLFEYFSETQRNKGNFPGRFSGRQFSNSRSEMNVSTLELGDSALYLCASSWSAVSSNEQFFGPGTRLTVL.

This clone was detected once. V and J are TRBV29-1 and TRBJ1-1; 7 bases fit TRBD1. CDR1 is SQVTM and CDR2 is ANQGSEA in the germline V gene. V shed 7 bases, J shed 6 bases, and the junction held 14 bases outside the gene matches. The CDR3 totals 14 residues. CDR3 protein: CSGTGVLVSSEAFF. CDR3 DNA sequence: TGCAGCGGTACAGGGGTTTTGGTTTCCTCTGAAGCTTTCTTT. Together with reference TRBV29-1 and TRBJ1-1, the CDR3 gives the full variable domain: SAVISQKPSRDICQRGTSLTIQCQVDSQVTMMFWYRQQPGQSLTLIATANQGSEATYESGFVIDKFPISRPNLTFSTLTVSNMSPEDSSIYLCSGTGVLVSSEAFFGQGTRLTVV.

The rearrangement uses TRBV30 and TRBJ2-2; no clear D. The germline V gene has CDR1 GTSNPN and CDR2 SVGIG (reference sequence). This CDR3 comprises 13 residues. Trimming removed 5 bases at V and 1 base at J, with 8 bases between. The CDR3 protein is CAWDTQNTGELFF. The CDR3 DNA follows: TGTGCCTGGGACACCCAGAACACCGGGGAGCTGTTTTTT.

The rearrangement uses TRBV29-1 and TRBJ1-1; D unresolved. Trimming took off 1 base at V and 1 base at J, with 13 bases between the two ends. The CDR3 spans 15 residues. CDR1 and CDR2 from the germline V gene are SQVTM and ANQGSEA. CDR3 DNA sequence: TGCAGCGTTGAAGGCAGGCTTACACCGAACACTGAAGCTTTCTTT. This encodes CSVEGRLTPNTEAFF.

This clone was picked up one time. The chain recombines TRBV13 with TRBJ2-5, with D possibly being TRBD2 (5 bases). This CDR3 has 16 amino acids. The V gene's germline CDR1 is PRHDT and CDR2 FYEKMQ (reference sequence). Trimming cost V 3 bases and J 5 bases, with 19 bases left between them. CDR3 sequence reads: CASSFRRSGLWETQYF. In DNA, the CDR3 is TGTGCCAGCAGCTTCAGACGGAGCGGATTGTGGGAGACCCAGTACTTC.

V gene TRBV4-2 combines with J gene TRBJ2-3, with TRBD2 identical over 10 bases. There are 16 residues in the CDR3. Germline V gives CDR1 LGHNA, CDR2 YNFKEQ. Trimming removed 4 bases from V and 5 bases from J; junction bases left unmatched: 9. The CDR3 region has the DNA TGTGCCAGCAGCCCCACGGCTAGCGGGGGTGTAGATACGCAGTATTTT. Amino acids: CASSPTASGGVDTQYF.

The chain joins TRBV5-1 to TRBJ1-6; D not resolved. Germline V gene data show CDR1 as SGHRS and CDR2 as YFSETQ. The V and J ends lost 2 bases and 5 bases respectively, with 8 bases between them. This CDR3 is built from 14 residues. CDR3 sequence reads: CASSLAFHNSPLHF. The CDR3 region has the DNA TGCGCCAGCAGCTTAGCTTTCCATAATTCACCCCTCCACTTT.

The V and J genes are TRBV29-1 and TRBJ1-3; weak D call: TRBD1 (6 bases). With 6 bases removed from V and 7 bases from J, the gap between germline ends came to 16 bases. The CDR3 is 13 amino acids. Germline V gene sequence: CDR1 SQVTM, CDR2 ANQGSEA. CDR3 sequence reads: CSVPGGGGNTIYF. The CDR3 DNA reads as TGCAGCGTCCCGGGCGGAGGGGGGAACACCATATATTTT.

The chain links TRBV27 to TRBJ1-2; D not certain. The CDR3 totals 13 residues. Germline V gene data show CDR1 as MNHEY and CDR2 as SMNVEV (reference sequence). V was pared by 5 bases and J by 4 bases, with 11 bases between. CDR3 DNA: TGTGCCAGCAGTAACGAGGGAGGCTATGGCTACACCTTC. Its protein is CASSNEGGYGYTF.